Each of the 21 T cell receptor beta chains below was sequenced from the same sample in a study of T cell responses to AZD1222 COVID-19 vaccine. Here immunoSEQ multiplex PCR was the method, and the copy in TCRdb shows in-frame clones only, minus some. The table shows around 270,000 clones, with about 94% occurring only once. This material consisted of peripheral blood, taken 28 days after the second AZD1222 dose. Receptor source: an adult who received the AZD1222 COVID-19 vaccine.

V is TRBV6-5 and J is TRBJ1-2; no firm D call. Germline V gene data show CDR1 as MNHEY and CDR2 as SVGAGI. V was pared by 2 bases and J by 1 base, with 14 bases between. The CDR3 length is 16 residues. This chain's CDR3 is CASSYRETLGNYGYTF. In DNA form, the CDR3 reads TGTGCCAGCAGTTACCGGGAAACCCTTGGTAACTATGGCTACACCTTC.

V is TRBV5-1 and J is TRBJ2-2, with D unclear. Germline lookup yields CDR1 SGHRS and CDR2 YFSETQ. V lost 1 base, J lost 7 bases, and 8 bases lay in between. This CDR3 has 13 amino acids. CDR3 amino acids: CASSLQHIGELFF. As DNA, the CDR3 is TGCGCCAGCAGCTTGCAACACATCGGGGAGCTGTTTTTT.

This rearrangement joins TRBV28 to TRBJ1-5, with 7 bases matching TRBD1. The ends lost 8 bases at V and 7 bases at J; junction bases unmatched: 8. The CDR3 length is 13 residues. Germline V gene data show CDR1 as MDHEN and CDR2 as SYDVKM. CDR3 region: CASDGTAGQPQHF. Written as DNA, the CDR3 is TGTGCCAGCGACGGGACAGCGGGGCAGCCCCAGCATTTT.

The rearrangement joins TRBV6-5 to TRBJ1-1; 10 bases line up with TRBD1. CDR1 is MNHEY, CDR2 SVGAGI, per germline. Germline trimming cut 6 bases from V and 7 bases from J; bases unmatched to any gene: 5. The CDR3 covers 13 residues. The CDR3 nucleotides read TGTGCCAGCAGCAGGGACAGGGGCGATGAAGCTTTCTTT. Its translation is CASSRDRGDEAFF.

Only one count was recorded for this clone. The chain recombines TRBV19 with TRBJ1-1; D is unresolved. Germline-derived CDR1 and CDR2 are LNHDA and SQIVND (reference sequence). The CDR3 length is 11 residues. The ends were cut back, 5 bases at V and 3 bases at J, with 4 bases in the middle. Written as DNA, the CDR3 is TGTGCCAGTAGTGACTACACTGAAGCTTTCTTT. Its protein product is CASSDYTEAFF.

The rearrangement uses TRBV5-6 and TRBJ2-7; no firm D call. Trimming removed 4 bases at V and 3 bases at J, with 29 bases between. Germline CDR1 is SGHDT and CDR2 is YYEEEE. The CDR3 runs to 19 residues. The CDR3 bases are TGTGCCAGCAGCCCGGAGCCGGAATGGGCCCAGGTTCCCGTCTACGAGCAGTACTTC. Amino acid sequence: CASSPEPEWAQVPVYEQYF.

The V call is TRBV3-1 (or the pseudogene TRBV3-2), the J call TRBJ1-5; perhaps TRBD1 as D (5 bases). The germline V gene has CDR1 LGHDT and CDR2 YNNKEL (reference sequence). The CDR3 consists of 14 residues. Trimming took off 3 bases at V and 5 bases at J, with 11 bases between the two ends. DNA of the CDR3: TGTGCCAGCAGCCAGGGGCCCACCGATCAGCCCCAGCATTTT. Its protein is CASSQGPTDQPQHF.

The V gene is TRBV5-6, the J gene TRBJ2-7; 8 bases fit TRBD2. Unmatched junction bases numbered 5, after V lost 2 bases and J lost 4 bases. This CDR3 spans 14 amino acids. CDR1 is SGHDT and CDR2 is YYEEEE in the germline V gene. DNA of the CDR3: TGTGCCAGCAGCTTAGGGACTAGGGGTTACGAGCAGTACTTC. It codes for CASSLGTRGYEQYF.

This chain links TRBV6-1 with TRBJ1-2; D is undetermined. Trimming stripped 3 bases from V and 4 bases from J, with 12 bases between. This CDR3 is built from 14 residues. The germline gives CDR1 MNHNS, CDR2 SASEGT. Here the CDR3 reads CASSDPSAGYGYTF. The CDR3 DNA reads as TGTGCCAGCAGTGACCCTTCTGCGGGCTATGGCTACACCTTC.

The genes are TRBV21-1 and TRBJ2-7; TRBD2 reflects the table's D call only, with no check against the DNA. TRBV21-1 is a pseudogene. The CDR3 runs to 13 residues. This chain's CDR3 is CASRMQGAGEQYF. The CDR3 region has the DNA TGTGCCAGCAGGATGCAAGGGGCGGGAGAGCAGTACTTC.

This chain joins TRBV20-1 and TRBJ2-1; D is undetermined. Trimming took off 6 bases at V and 10 bases at J, with 13 bases between the two ends. This CDR3 region has 11 residues. The germline V gene has CDR1 DFQATT and CDR2 SNEGSKA (reference sequence). The CDR3 coding sequence is TGCAGTGCCGCCTGGGCCGAGGAGCAGTTCTTC. This gives the protein CSAAWAEEQFF.

The rearrangement uses TRBV4-1 and TRBJ2-1; 11 bases line up with TRBD1. Germline V lookup: CDR1 MGHRA, CDR2 YSYEKL. V lost 0 bases to trimming and J lost 8 bases; unmatched junction nucleotides: 9. The CDR3 contains 17 residues. The CDR3 DNA sequence: TGCGCCAGCAGCCAAGATACGGGACAGGGGGTTGTAGATGAGCAGTTCTTC. As protein: CASSQDTGQGVVDEQFF.

To note about this clone: One end of the junction fails to match germline, which may point to a read error. This rearrangement joins TRBV27 to TRBJ1-1, with 11 nucleotides matching TRBD1. CDR3 length equals 15 residues. Germline-derived CDR1 and CDR2 are MNHEY and SMNVEV (reference sequence). CDR3 DNA sequence: TGTGCCAGCAGTCCCCGGGACAGGGGGTTCACTGAGGCTTTCTTT. It codes for CASSPRDRGFTEAFF.

V usage is TRBV7-9 and J usage is TRBJ2-7, with 7 nucleotides matching TRBD2. The trim removed 5 bases at V and 6 bases at J, leaving 10 bases unmatched. The CDR3 totals 14 residues. Germline V lookup: CDR1 SEHNR, CDR2 FQNEAQ (reference sequence). The CDR3 region is CASSPPGSGTEQYF. CDR3 coding DNA: TGTGCCAGCAGCCCACCAGGCAGCGGGACCGAGCAGTACTTC.

This clone was seen once. This rearrangement joins TRBV20-1 to TRBJ2-7; D not certain. V lost 4 bases, J lost 9 bases, and 10 bases lay in between. The CDR3 is 10 amino acids. Germline CDR1 reads DFQATT; CDR2 reads SNEGSKA (reference sequence). This chain's CDR3 is CSAKFTGQYF. In nucleotides, the CDR3 is TGCAGTGCTAAATTTACGGGGCAGTACTTC.

The chain uses TRBV5-5 and TRBJ1-3; D is uncertain. V was trimmed by 1 base and J by 0 bases, leaving 8 bases between them. Germline V lookup: CDR1 SGHKS, CDR2 YYEKEE (reference sequence). CDR3 length equals 15 residues. The chain's CDR3 is CASSLPGISGNTIYF. The CDR3 DNA sequence: TGTGCCAGCAGCTTGCCTGGCATCTCTGGAAACACCATATATTTT.

The V and J genes are TRBV6-5 and TRBJ2-7; 11 bases match TRBD1. Germline-derived CDR1 and CDR2 are MNHEY and SVGAGI. The CDR3 is 13 residues long. Germline trimming cut 6 bases from V and 6 bases from J; bases unmatched to any gene: 4. The CDR3 coding sequence is TGTGCCAGCAGGGGACAGGGGGGTCGCGAGCAGTACTTC. Translated, it gives CASRGQGGREQYF.

The chain recombines TRBV28 with TRBJ1-1, with TRBD1 identical over 7 bases. The germline V gene encodes CDR1 MDHEN and CDR2 SYDVKM. J gave up 1 base and V 2 bases, and 4 bases lay outside the gene matches. This CDR3 has 15 amino acids. The CDR3 region has the DNA TGTGCCAGCAGTTTAACTTCAGGGGGGAACACTGAAGCTTTCTTT. This codes for CASSLTSGGNTEAFF.

The chain recombines TRBV5-4 with TRBJ2-5, with D unclear. The CDR3 has 16 amino acids. Germline CDR1 is SGHNT and CDR2 is YYREEE (reference sequence). Deletions cut 0 bases from V and 1 base from J, with 13 bases between. CDR3 DNA sequence: TGTGCCAGCAGCTTGGTGTCATCTCCCCCCCAAGAGACCCAGTACTTC. As protein: CASSLVSSPPQETQYF.

This clone was seen a single time. The gene calls are TRBV2 and TRBJ2-2; the D is unclear. Germline V gene sequence: CDR1 SNHLY, CDR2 FYNNEI. The V end was cut by 6 bases, the J end by 0 bases, with 8 bases between. This CDR3 spans 14 amino acids. The DNA for the CDR3 is TGTGCCAGCAGGGACGGAACGAACACCGGGGAGCTGTTTTTT. This sequence encodes CASRDGTNTGELFF.

This chain uses TRBV9 with TRBJ2-1, with TRBD1 matching 8 bases. Germline CDR1 SGDLS, CDR2 YYNGEE. J lost 4 bases, V lost 0 bases, and 3 bases had no gene match. CDR3 size: 15 residues. This CDR3 is CASSVGDRGYNEQFF. In DNA form, the CDR3 reads TGTGCCAGCAGCGTAGGAGACAGGGGTTACAATGAGCAGTTCTTC.